Described below is a single T cell receptor (beta chain) sequence and its context. Its specificity is unknown. MiXCR, run by TCRdb on the 5' RACE reads, gives a single entry per CDR3 protein. The profile shows a few hundred thousand distinct CDR3 sequences, 20% to 25% of them singletons. The sample originates from a study of CD8 T cells in ankylosing spondylitis. Overall study results and limits: Typical of ankylosing spondylitis blood, it appeared, was a TCR beta motif of roughly eight highly homologous variants.

The germline V gene has CDR1 DFQATT and CDR2 SNEGSKA (reference sequence). The CDR3 spans 12 residues. V shed 6 bases and J shed 7 bases, with 14 bases lying between them. The gene calls are TRBV20-1 and TRBJ2-3; D could derive from TRBD1 or TRBD2 (5 bases each). The TCR sequence derives from a male donor with ankylosing spondylitis. Sample: blood, either unsorted or a sorted T cell fraction (not recorded which). CDR3 in amino acids: CSARFGGNTQYF. For the CDR3, the DNA is TGCAGTGCGAGATTTGGGGGAAATACGCAGTATTTT.